This TCR beta chain was profiled in a study of cytomegalovirus exposure and HLA in healthy donors. Study as a whole: About 85 million unique TCRs from HLA-typed donors were held in an early release of data.

The study ran its PCR with 60 Vbeta and 13 Jbeta primers. Repertoires were generated with immunoSEQ multiplex PCR, while TCRdb's copy carries only in-frame clones and drops some. The sample holds around 190,000 clones, around 77% seen once. This clone was observed a few times. Its target is not known. Broader study findings: In vitro confirmation showed a few CMV-associated chains to be CMV antigen specific.

In germline, CDR1 is SNHLY, CDR2 FYNNEI. This CDR3 has 11 amino acids. Between the trimmed V and J ends, which lost 8 bases and 8 bases, there was a span of 9 bases. The sequence came from a man aged 25-45 years in good health and CMV-seronegative. The material sequenced was PBMCs. This sequence joins TRBV2 and TRBJ1-4; a possible D gene is TRBD1 (5 bases). CDR3 region: CASAYREKLFF. DNA of the CDR3: TGTGCCAGCGCCTACAGGGAAAAACTGTTTTTT. The full variable domain, its missing parts supplied by reference TRBV2 and TRBJ1-4, is EPEVTQTPSHQVTQMGQEVILRCVPISNHLYFYWYRQILGQKVEFLVSFYNNEISEKSEIFDDQFSVERPDGSNFTLKIRSTKLEDSAMYFCASAYREKLFFGSGTQLSVL.